Following are 2 T cell receptor beta chains from one sample sequenced in a study of blood T cells in healthy people across ages. A second about 6 to 12 cycle PCR used barcoded and J-beta primers. TCRdb independently ran MiXCR on the 5' RACE reads; one entry per CDR3 protein. Among 1.5 million or so distinct CDR3 sequences listed, about 40% were seen once. Source material: blood. The source is a woman under 30 in good health.

The J gene is TRBJ2-1, the V gene TRBV7-3, with 8 bases aligning to TRBD2. The CDR3 loop spans 13 amino acids. The V segment lost 5 bases and the J segment 12 bases; nucleotides outside the gene matches: 9. Germline V gene lookup returns CDR1 SGHTA and CDR2 FQGTGA. For the CDR3, the DNA is TGTGCCAGCAGCCTGGGACTAGGGGGTTGGCAGTTCTTC. This translates into CASSLGLGGWQFF.

This clonotype was observed a handful of times. This chain connects TRBV28 to TRBJ1-2; the D gene is possibly TRBD1 (6 bases). CDR1 is MDHEN, CDR2 SYDVKM, per germline. The CDR3 covers 13 residues. The V and J ends lost 3 bases and 4 bases respectively, with 9 bases between them. CDR3 in DNA: TGTGCCAGCAGTTTTGGACAGACCTATGGCTACACCTTC. It translates to CASSFGQTYGYTF.